This TCR beta chain derives from a study of T cell responses to AZD1222 COVID-19 vaccine. Study-level points and caveats: The breadth and depth of Spike-specific TCRs increased once two AZD1222 doses had been given. Repertoire collection took place solely once the T cell response had peaked.

This clone was seen only a few times. Its antigen remains unidentified. Libraries were prepared by immunoSEQ multiplex PCR; TCRdb keeps only in-frame clonotypes and omits some of them. The data contain 75,000 to 100,000 clones, 80% to 90% of them singletons. The material was peripheral blood, obtained on day 0 of AZD1222 vaccination. This TCR derives from an adult in good health.

The chain's CDR3 is CASMLGTEAFF. The DNA of the CDR3 is TGTGCCAGCATGCTGGGGACTGAAGCTTTCTTT. The chain joins TRBV6-5 to TRBJ1-1; D ambiguous. The CDR3 extends over 11 amino acids. The germline V gene encodes CDR1 MNHEY and CDR2 SVGAGI. V dropped 7 bases and J dropped 5 bases, with 8 bases sitting between them.